This T cell receptor beta chain came from a study of T-cell reconstitution after alpha-beta-depleted transplantation in children. There are 14 residues in the CDR3. Trimming cost V 11 bases and J 3 bases, with 20 bases left between them. Germline V gives CDR1 MGHDK, CDR2 SYGVNS. The study, taken as a whole, reports: The main origin of T-cell counts and diversity one year after transplant was newly produced T cells. Reportedly, alpha-beta T cells present about two months post-transplant originated from several hundred expanded clones of graft origin.

Library preparation (for TCRbeta) was performed with unique molecular identifiers. One entry per CDR3 protein results from TCRdb running MiXCR on the PCR reads. The data show approximately 490,000 distinct CDR3 sequences, about 10% seen once. This clonotype was recorded a few times. Its antigen is unidentified. The V call is TRBV25-1, the J call TRBJ2-7; D remains ambiguous. The receptor comes from a child aged 2 to 10 with inherited bone marrow failure, due to receive a stem cell transplant. Source: PBMCs, taken before TCRalphabeta/CD19-depleted stem cell transplant. The CDR3 loop is CAANLSAMSYEQYF. The CDR3 DNA reads TGTGCCGCAAACCTCTCTGCCATGAGCTACGAGCAGTACTTC.